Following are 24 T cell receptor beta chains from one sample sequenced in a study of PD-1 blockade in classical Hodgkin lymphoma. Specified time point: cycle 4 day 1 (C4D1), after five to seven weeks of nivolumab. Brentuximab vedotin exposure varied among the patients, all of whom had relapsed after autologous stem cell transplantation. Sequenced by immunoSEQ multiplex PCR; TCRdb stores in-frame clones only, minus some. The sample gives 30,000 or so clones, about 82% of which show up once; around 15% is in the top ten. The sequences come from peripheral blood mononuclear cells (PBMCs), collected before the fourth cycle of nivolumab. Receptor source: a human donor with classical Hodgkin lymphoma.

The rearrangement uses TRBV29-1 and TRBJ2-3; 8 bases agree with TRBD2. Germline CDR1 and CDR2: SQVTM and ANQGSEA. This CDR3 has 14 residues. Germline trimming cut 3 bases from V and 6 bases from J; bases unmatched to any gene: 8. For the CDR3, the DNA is TGCAGCGTTGATGGACGGGCGGGAGGCGATACGCAGTATTTT. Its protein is CSVDGRAGGDTQYF.

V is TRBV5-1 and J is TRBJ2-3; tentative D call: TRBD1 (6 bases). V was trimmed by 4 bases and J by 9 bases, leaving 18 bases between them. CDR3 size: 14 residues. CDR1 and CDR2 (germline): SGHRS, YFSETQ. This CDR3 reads CASSLPGAGQTQYF. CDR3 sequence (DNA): TGCGCCAGCAGCCTCCCGGGCGCAGGACAGACGCAGTATTTT.

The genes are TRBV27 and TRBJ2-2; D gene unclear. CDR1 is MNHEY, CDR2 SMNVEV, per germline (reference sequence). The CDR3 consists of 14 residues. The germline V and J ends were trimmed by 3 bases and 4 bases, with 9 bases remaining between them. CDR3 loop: CASSFSTGTGELFF. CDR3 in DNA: TGTGCCAGCAGTTTTTCAACGGGCACCGGGGAGCTGTTTTTT.

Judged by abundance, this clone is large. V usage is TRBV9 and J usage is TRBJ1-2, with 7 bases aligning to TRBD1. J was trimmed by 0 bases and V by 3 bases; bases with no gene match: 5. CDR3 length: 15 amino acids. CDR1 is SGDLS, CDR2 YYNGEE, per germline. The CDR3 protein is CASSDRQGTNYGYTF. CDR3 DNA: TGTGCCAGCAGCGACCGACAGGGAACTAACTATGGCTACACCTTC. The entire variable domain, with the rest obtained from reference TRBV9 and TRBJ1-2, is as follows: DSGVTQTPKHLITATGQRVTLRCSPRSGDLSVYWYQQSLDQGLQFLIQYYNGEERAKGNILERFSAQQFPDLHSELNLSSLELGDSALYFCASSDRQGTNYGYTFGSGTRLTVV.

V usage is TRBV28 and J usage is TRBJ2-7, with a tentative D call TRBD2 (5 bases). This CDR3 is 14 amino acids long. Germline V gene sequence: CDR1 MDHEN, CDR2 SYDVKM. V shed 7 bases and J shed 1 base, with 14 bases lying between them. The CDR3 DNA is TGTGCCAGCACCCCGCACGGGATTTCCTACGAGCAGTACTTC. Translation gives CASTPHGISYEQYF.

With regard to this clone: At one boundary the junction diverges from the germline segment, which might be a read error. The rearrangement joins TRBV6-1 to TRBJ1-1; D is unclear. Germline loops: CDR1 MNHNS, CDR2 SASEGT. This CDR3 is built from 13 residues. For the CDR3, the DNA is TGTGCCAGCAGTGAAGCAAGGAACGCTGAAGCTTTCTTT. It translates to CASSEARNAEAFF.

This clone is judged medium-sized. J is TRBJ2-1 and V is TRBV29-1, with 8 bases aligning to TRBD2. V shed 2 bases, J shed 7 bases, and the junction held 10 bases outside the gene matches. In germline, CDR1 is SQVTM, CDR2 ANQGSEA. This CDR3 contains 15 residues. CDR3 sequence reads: CSVEIVTSERNEQFF. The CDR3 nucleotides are TGCAGCGTTGAAATTGTGACTAGCGAGAGGAATGAGCAGTTCTTC.

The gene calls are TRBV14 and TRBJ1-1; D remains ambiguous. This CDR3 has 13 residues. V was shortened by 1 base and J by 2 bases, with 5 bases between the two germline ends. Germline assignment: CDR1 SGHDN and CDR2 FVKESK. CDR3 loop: CASSQGGNTEAFF. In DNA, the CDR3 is TGTGCCAGCAGCCAAGGTGGAAACACTGAAGCTTTCTTT.

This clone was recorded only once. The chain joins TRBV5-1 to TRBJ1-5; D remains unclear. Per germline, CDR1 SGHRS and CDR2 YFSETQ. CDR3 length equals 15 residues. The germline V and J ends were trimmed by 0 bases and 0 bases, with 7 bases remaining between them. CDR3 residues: CASSLGDASNQPQHF. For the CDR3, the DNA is TGCGCCAGCAGCTTGGGAGATGCTAGCAATCAGCCCCAGCATTTT.

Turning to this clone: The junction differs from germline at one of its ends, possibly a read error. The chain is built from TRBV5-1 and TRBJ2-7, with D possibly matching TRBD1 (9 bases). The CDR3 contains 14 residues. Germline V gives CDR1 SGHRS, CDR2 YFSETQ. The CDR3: CASSSPGQGQREFF. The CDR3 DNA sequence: TGCGCCAGCAGCTCCCCGGGACAGGGACAGCGGGAGTTCTTC. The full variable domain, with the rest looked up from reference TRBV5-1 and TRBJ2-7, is KAGVTQTPRYLIKTRGQQVTLSCSPISGHRSVSWYQQTPGQGLQFLFEYFSETQRNKGNFPGRFSGRQFSNSRSEMNVSTLELGDSALYLCASSSPGQGQREFFGPGTRLTVT.

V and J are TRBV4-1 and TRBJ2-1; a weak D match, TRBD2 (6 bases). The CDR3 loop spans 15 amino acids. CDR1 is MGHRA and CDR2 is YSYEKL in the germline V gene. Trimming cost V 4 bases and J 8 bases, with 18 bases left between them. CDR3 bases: TGCGCCAGCAGCCGCGGGACTGAGATTAGGTATGAGCAGTTCTTC. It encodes CASSRGTEIRYEQFF.

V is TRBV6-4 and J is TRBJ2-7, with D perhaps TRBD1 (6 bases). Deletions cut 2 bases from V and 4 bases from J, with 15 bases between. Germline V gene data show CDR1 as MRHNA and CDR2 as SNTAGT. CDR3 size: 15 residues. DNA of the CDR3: TGTGCCAGCAGTGACAGACAGGTAAAAACTTACGAGCAGTACTTC. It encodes CASSDRQVKTYEQYF.

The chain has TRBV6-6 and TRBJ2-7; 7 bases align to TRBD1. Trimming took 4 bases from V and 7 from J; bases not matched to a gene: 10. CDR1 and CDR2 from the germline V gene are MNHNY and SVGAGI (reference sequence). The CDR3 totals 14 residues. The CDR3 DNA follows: TGTGCCAGCAGTTCGGGACAGCCTGGTTTGGAGCAGTACTTC. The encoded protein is CASSSGQPGLEQYF.

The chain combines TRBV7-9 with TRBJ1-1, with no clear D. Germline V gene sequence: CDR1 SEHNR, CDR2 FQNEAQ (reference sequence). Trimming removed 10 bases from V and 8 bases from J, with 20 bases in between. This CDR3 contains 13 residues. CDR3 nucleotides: TGTGCCACCTCGCCGCCGGGCCCCCGGGAAGCTTTCTTT. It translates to CATSPPGPREAFF.

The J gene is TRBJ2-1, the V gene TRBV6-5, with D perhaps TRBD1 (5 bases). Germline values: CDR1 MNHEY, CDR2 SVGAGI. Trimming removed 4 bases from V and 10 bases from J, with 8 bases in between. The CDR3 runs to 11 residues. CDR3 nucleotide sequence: TGTGCCAGCAGTTTTACAGGAGAGCAGTTCTTC. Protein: CASSFTGEQFF.

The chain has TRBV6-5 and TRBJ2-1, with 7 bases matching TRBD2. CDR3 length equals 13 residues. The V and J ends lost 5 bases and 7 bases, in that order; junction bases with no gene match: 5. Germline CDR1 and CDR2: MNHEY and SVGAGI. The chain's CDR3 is CASSPGTKNEQFF. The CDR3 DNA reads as TGTGCCAGCAGTCCAGGGACTAAGAATGAGCAGTTCTTC.

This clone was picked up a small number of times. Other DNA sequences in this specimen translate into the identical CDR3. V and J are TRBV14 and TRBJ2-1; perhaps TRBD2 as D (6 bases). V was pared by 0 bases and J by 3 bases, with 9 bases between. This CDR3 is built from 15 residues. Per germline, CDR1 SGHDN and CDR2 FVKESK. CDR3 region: CASSQEREFYNEQFF. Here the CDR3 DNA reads TGTGCCAGCAGCCAAGAGCGGGAATTCTACAATGAGCAGTTCTTC.

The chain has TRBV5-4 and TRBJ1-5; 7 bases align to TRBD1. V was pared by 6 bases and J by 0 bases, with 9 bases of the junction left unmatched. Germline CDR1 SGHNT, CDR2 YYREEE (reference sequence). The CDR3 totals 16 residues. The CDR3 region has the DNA TGTGCCAGCACCCAGGAACAGGGGCATAGCAATCAGCCCCAGCATTTT. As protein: CASTQEQGHSNQPQHF. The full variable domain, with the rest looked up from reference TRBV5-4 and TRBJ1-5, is ETGVTQSPTHLIKTRGQQVTLRCSSQSGHNTVSWYQQALGQGPQFIFQYYREEENGRGNFPPRFSGLQFPNYSSELNVNALELDDSALYLCASTQEQGHSNQPQHFGDGTRLSIL.

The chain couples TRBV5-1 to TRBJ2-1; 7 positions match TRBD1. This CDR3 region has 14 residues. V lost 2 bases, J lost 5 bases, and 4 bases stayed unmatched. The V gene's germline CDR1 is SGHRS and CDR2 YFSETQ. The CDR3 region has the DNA TGCGCCAGCAGCTTTGGACAGGTTAACAATGAGCAGTTCTTC. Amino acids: CASSFGQVNNEQFF.

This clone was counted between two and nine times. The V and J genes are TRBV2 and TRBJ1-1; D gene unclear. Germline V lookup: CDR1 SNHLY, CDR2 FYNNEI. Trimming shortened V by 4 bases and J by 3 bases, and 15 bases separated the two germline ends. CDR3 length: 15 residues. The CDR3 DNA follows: TGTGCCAGCAGTGCTCGGGCCACGGACCACACTGAAGCTTTCTTT. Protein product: CASSARATDHTEAFF.

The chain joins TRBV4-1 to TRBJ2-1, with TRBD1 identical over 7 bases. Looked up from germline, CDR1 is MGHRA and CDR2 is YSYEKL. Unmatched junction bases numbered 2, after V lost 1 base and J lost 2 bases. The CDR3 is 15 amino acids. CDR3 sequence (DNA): TGCGCCAGCAGCCAAGGTCAGGGGGCCTACAATGAGCAGTTCTTC. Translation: CASSQGQGAYNEQFF.

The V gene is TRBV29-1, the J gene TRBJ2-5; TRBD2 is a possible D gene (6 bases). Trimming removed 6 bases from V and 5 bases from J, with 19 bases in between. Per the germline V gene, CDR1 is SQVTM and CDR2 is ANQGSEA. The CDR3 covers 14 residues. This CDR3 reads CSVAGYGVDETQYF. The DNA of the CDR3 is TGCAGCGTGGCGGGATACGGCGTAGATGAGACCCAGTACTTC.

The CDR3 region is CASSQVWGRTDTQYF. The CDR3, as DNA: TGTGCCAGCAGCCAGGTGTGGGGGCGGACAGATACGCAGTATTTT. The chain uses TRBV6-1 and TRBJ2-3, with a tentative D call TRBD1 (6 bases). V was cut by 6 bases and J by 3 bases, with 16 bases left in between. CDR3 length: 15 residues. Germline CDR1 is MNHNS and CDR2 is SASEGT.

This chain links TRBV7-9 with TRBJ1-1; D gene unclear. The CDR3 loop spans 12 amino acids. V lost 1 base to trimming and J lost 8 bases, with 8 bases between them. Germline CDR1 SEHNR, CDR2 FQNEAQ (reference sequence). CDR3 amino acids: CASSLGPTEAFF. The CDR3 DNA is TGTGCCAGCAGCTTAGGACCGACAGAAGCTTTCTTT.